This T cell receptor (beta chain) was retrieved from a study of beta chain features in type 1 diabetes. Naive, central memory, regulatory and stem cell-like memory cells within the CD4+ compartment were sorted using CD45RO/CCR7/CD25/CD127/CD95/CD27. The study, taken as a whole, reports: Small HLA sub-analyses could not settle whether HLA shapes TCRB rearrangement. Shortening of TCRB CDR3s, moderate but significant, appeared in all four CD4+ subsets of Type 1 diabetes patients. Sequencing from cDNA could over-represent high-TCR-expressing cells. A PCR bias possibly favoring shorter templates would apply equally to patients and controls.

The trim removed 3 bases at V and 2 bases at J, leaving 11 bases unmatched. This CDR3 contains 17 residues. The germline gives CDR1 SGHRS, CDR2 YFSETQ. Comments on this clone: Its specificity is unknown.

Of the isolated RNA, all was reverse transcribed, and so the sequenced material was expressed TCRB transcripts. Clones were sequenced by immunoSEQ multiplex PCR, and TCRdb holds only the in-frame ones, with some missing. The profile shows under 250,000 clones, 11% to 15% of them singletons. This receptor was taken from a young man with type 1 diabetes. Sequencing used naive CD4+ T cells from blood. J is TRBJ1-2 and V is TRBV5-1, with TRBD1 identical over 9 bases. CDR3 coding DNA: TGCGCCAGCAGCTACTTCGAATCCGGGACAGGGAACTATGGCTACACCTTC. This translates into CASSYFESGTGNYGYTF.